This entry lists 29 T cell receptor beta chains sequenced from one sample in a study of blood T cells in healthy people across ages (dated by TCRdb to about 2015). The receptor library was made with 5' RACE. Data came from an Illumina HiSeq 2500. A second PCR of roughly 7 to 12 cycles was run with a J-beta primer mix and a sample-barcoded 5' primer. TCRdb reprocessed the public reads (quality trimming at Q25 with fastp, clone calling with MiXCR) and kept in-frame beta chains. When rows share a CDR3 protein, they turn into one entry using the most common DNA and genes. Within this sample are 540,000 or so distinct CDR3 sequences, with roughly a quarter of them counted one time only. 15% to 20% of the sample is in the top ten clones. Sequenced input: blood. The origin of the receptors is an older woman in good health.

This clonotype was seen a handful of times. The V gene is TRBV12-3 or TRBV12-4, the J gene TRBJ2-4; TRBD1 or TRBD2 may be the D gene (5 bases each). This CDR3 region has 16 residues. The V and J ends lost 2 bases and 1 base respectively, with 12 bases between them. The CDR3 nucleotides read TGTGCCAGCAGTTTACGGGGACGTACTGCCAAAAACATTCAGTACTTC. This encodes CASSLRGRTAKNIQYF.

The V gene is TRBV12-3 or TRBV12-4, the J gene TRBJ1-1; D is unclear. Trimming removed 5 bases at V and 0 bases at J, with 13 bases between. The CDR3 sequence is 15 residues long. CDR3: CASSQRTGMNTEAFF. CDR3 nucleotide sequence: TGTGCCAGCAGTCAACGGACTGGGATGAACACTGAAGCTTTCTTT.

The rearrangement uses TRBV6-1 and TRBJ2-4, with a possible D match to TRBD1 (6 bases). V was trimmed by 5 bases and J by 8 bases, leaving 13 bases between them. This CDR3 contains 13 residues. Per germline, CDR1 MNHNS and CDR2 SASEGT. The CDR3 region is CASSRDRIDIQYF. DNA of the CDR3: TGTGCCAGCAGTCGTGACAGGATCGACATTCAGTACTTC.

The V gene is TRBV5-1, the J gene TRBJ2-2; D gene ambiguous. V gave up 4 bases and J gave up 6 bases, with 22 bases separating them. The CDR3 has 17 amino acids. Per germline, CDR1 SGHRS and CDR2 YFSETQ. Written as DNA, the CDR3 is TGCGCCAGCAGCCTAGAACAGTCCCTCTTCAGAGCCGGGGAGCTGTTTTTT. This codes for CASSLEQSLFRAGELFF. Complete variable domain (other parts from reference TRBV5-1 and TRBJ2-2): KAGVTQTPRYLIKTRGQQVTLSCSPISGHRSVSWYQQTPGQGLQFLFEYFSETQRNKGNFPGRFSGRQFSNSRSEMNVSTLELGDSALYLCASSLEQSLFRAGELFFGEGSRLTVL.

This clonotype came up a few times. The J gene is TRBJ2-7, the V gene TRBV7-6; a possible D gene is TRBD1 (5 bases). Trimming removed 2 bases from V and 5 bases from J, with 13 bases in between. The CDR3 consists of 14 residues. Germline V gene lookup returns CDR1 SGHVS and CDR2 FNYEAQ. The CDR3 coding sequence is TGTGCCAGCAGCTTATATCAGGGCCCCAACGAGCAGTACTTC. Translating it yields CASSLYQGPNEQYF. The variable domain in full, completed from reference TRBV7-6 and TRBJ2-7, reads GAGVSQSPRYKVTKRGQDVALRCDPISGHVSLYWYRQALGQGPEFLTYFNYEAQQDKSGLPNDRFSAERPEGSISTLTIQRTEQRDSAMYRCASSLYQGPNEQYFGPGTRLTVT.

This clonotype showed up just a few times. V gene TRBV7-2 combines with J gene TRBJ2-1; 7 bases are a match to TRBD1. Near its end, the DNA agrees better with TRBJ2-7, so the J call may be wrong. The CDR3 contains 14 residues. Germline V CDR1 and CDR2: SGHTA, FQGNSA. CDR3 residues: CASSDLDRVGEQYF. In nucleotides, the CDR3 is TGTGCCAGCAGCGACCTAGACAGGGTAGGCGAGCAGTACTTC.

The J gene is TRBJ1-6, the V gene TRBV4-3; D may be TRBD1 (6 bases). The germline V gene has CDR1 LGHNA and CDR2 YSLEER. V shed 0 bases and J shed 5 bases, with 17 bases lying between them. This CDR3 comprises 18 residues. The DNA of the CDR3 is TGCGCCAGCAGCCAAGATATTCCGGGGGGCGAGGATAATTCACCCCTCCACTTT. Encoded protein: CASSQDIPGGEDNSPLHF.

The chain is built from TRBV7-2 and TRBJ1-1, with D unclear. The V end was cut by 11 bases, the J end by 1 base, with 17 bases between. The length of the CDR3 is 14 residues. Germline CDR1 SGHTA, CDR2 FQGNSA. CDR3 nucleotide sequence: TGTGCCCAAACAGAGGGCCGGCAGAACACTGAAGCTTTCTTT. This codes for CAQTEGRQNTEAFF.

This clonotype was counted only a few times. Just one base apart from a much larger clone, this may be a read error. In nucleotides, the CDR3 is TGTGCCAGTAGTATAGAGGATATGGACATTCGGGATGGCAATCCGCCCCAGCATTTT. As protein: CASSIEDMDIRDGNPPQHF. This rearrangement joins TRBV19 to TRBJ1-5, with a possible D match to TRBD1 (5 bases). CDR3 size: 19 residues. Germline V gene lookup returns CDR1 LNHDA and CDR2 SQIVND (reference sequence).

The V and J genes are TRBV29-1 and TRBJ1-1; TRBD1 is a possible D gene (5 bases). This CDR3 has 15 amino acids. Germline CDR1 is SQVTM and CDR2 is ANQGSEA. Trimming took 3 bases from V and 0 from J, leaving 14 bases between them. This CDR3 is CSVDFSTELNTEAFF. CDR3 DNA: TGCAGCGTTGATTTCTCGACAGAGCTGAACACTGAAGCTTTCTTT.

This clonotype was found a few times. The chain has TRBV15 and TRBJ1-5, with 11 positions matching TRBD1. Trimming removed 4 bases from V and 2 bases from J; junction bases left unmatched: 13. CDR3 size: 19 residues. Germline V lookup: CDR1 LNHNV, CDR2 YYDKDF (reference sequence). CDR3 loop: CATSTLTGTGGTGNQPQHF. The CDR3, as DNA: TGTGCCACCAGCACCCTAACCGGGACAGGGGGGACTGGCAATCAGCCCCAGCATTTT.

The genes are TRBV5-4 and TRBJ1-2, with a possible D match to TRBD1 (5 bases). The CDR3 extends over 14 amino acids. V lost 4 bases to trimming and J lost 4 bases, with 14 bases between them. Germline V gene lookup returns CDR1 SGHNT and CDR2 YYREEE (reference sequence). Here the CDR3 reads CASSPGTAGYGYTF. DNA for the CDR3: TGTGCCAGCAGCCCTGGGACGGCCGGCTATGGCTACACCTTC.

This clonotype was detected many times. The rearrangement uses TRBV5-1 and TRBJ2-5; 7 positions agree with TRBD1. The CDR3 is made up of 15 amino acids. Germline-derived CDR1 and CDR2 are SGHRS and YFSETQ. J was trimmed by 3 bases and V by 4 bases; bases with no gene match: 9. CDR3 in DNA: TGCGCCAGCAGCGTCCACGGGACAGCCAAAGAGACCCAGTACTTC. Translation gives CASSVHGTAKETQYF.

The table lists this clonotype with a few counts. This chain links TRBV11-3 with TRBJ2-5; 9 bases are a match to TRBD1. Germline V gives CDR1 SGHNT, CDR2 YENEEA. This CDR3 has 17 amino acids. The J segment lost 0 bases and the V segment lost 2 bases, leaving 7 bases of the junction unmatched. CDR3 sequence reads: CASSLPPGQGHQETQYF. In DNA, the CDR3 is TGTGCCAGCAGCTTACCTCCGGGACAGGGCCACCAAGAGACCCAGTACTTC.

This clonotype has only a few counts. The CDR3 bases are TGTGCCAGCAGCGGACGGCAGTTCTCCTACGAGCAGTACTTC. Its translation is CASSGRQFSYEQYF. The chain carries TRBV7-2 and TRBJ2-7; D gene ambiguous. The ends were cut back, 5 bases at V and 0 bases at J, with 11 bases in the middle. Germline assignment: CDR1 SGHTA and CDR2 FQGNSA. The CDR3 extends over 14 amino acids.

The chain joins TRBV7-2 to TRBJ1-2; 8 nucleotides line up with TRBD1. There are 17 residues in the CDR3. The germline gives CDR1 SGHTA, CDR2 FQGNSA. The V gene end was trimmed by 5 bases and the J gene end by 2 bases; junction bases not matched to a gene: 13. The CDR3 sequence: CASSIQGDPIGNYGYTF. CDR3 coding DNA: TGTGCCAGCAGCATACAGGGGGATCCCATAGGAAACTATGGCTACACCTTC.

This clonotype turned up a few times. The chain carries TRBV19 and TRBJ2-7; 7 nucleotides agree with TRBD2. The CDR3 covers 15 residues. Germline CDR1 and CDR2: LNHDA and SQIVND (reference sequence). Trimming at V came to 5 bases and at J to 2 bases, leaving 9 bases not matched to a gene. CDR3 amino acids: CASSPGIAGAYEQYF. The CDR3 nucleotides read TGTGCCAGTAGTCCGGGGATCGCGGGGGCCTACGAGCAGTACTTC.

The rearrangement uses TRBV3-1 and TRBJ2-4; 7 nucleotides match TRBD1. Germline loops: CDR1 LGHDT, CDR2 YNNKEL (reference sequence). The V segment lost 3 bases and the J segment 3 bases; nucleotides outside the gene matches: 5. There are 15 residues in the CDR3. CDR3 in amino acids: CASSQTRDSKNIQYF. CDR3 in DNA: TGTGCCAGCAGCCAGACTCGGGACAGCAAAAACATTCAGTACTTC.

The CDR3 DNA is TGTGCCATCAGTGAGACCCCTAGGACCGAGCAGTACTTC. Its translation is CAISETPRTEQYF. The chain links TRBV10-3 to TRBJ2-5, with D hard to call. Gene TRBJ2-7 matches the end of the DNA better, so the J call may be wrong. There are 13 residues in the CDR3. Germline V gene sequence: CDR1 ENHRY, CDR2 SYGVKD.

The sample holds many counts of this clonotype. The rearrangement uses TRBV20-1 and TRBJ2-1, with D perhaps TRBD2 (7 bases). The CDR3 consists of 15 residues. V was trimmed by 3 bases and J by 4 bases, leaving 16 bases between them. CDR1 and CDR2 from the germline V gene are DFQATT and SNEGSKA (reference sequence). The CDR3 sequence is CSASLRGTPYNEQFF. The CDR3 DNA reads as TGCAGTGCTAGTCTGCGGGGGACACCTTACAATGAGCAGTTCTTC.

The chain recombines TRBV2 with TRBJ2-7; possible D gene TRBD1, 6 bases. Germline CDR1 reads SNHLY; CDR2 reads FYNNEI. The CDR3 has 15 residues. The ends were cut back, 5 bases at V and 2 bases at J, with 16 bases in the middle. As DNA, the CDR3 is TGTGCCAGCAGTTCGGATACTGGACAGCCCTACGAGCAGTACTTC. This translates into CASSSDTGQPYEQYF.

Details on this clonotype: The junction does not match germline at one end; this may be a read error. The chain links TRBV5-1 to TRBJ2-6; possible D gene TRBD1, 5 bases. This CDR3 has 17 residues. Per the germline V gene, CDR1 is SGHRS and CDR2 is YFSETQ. The DNA for the CDR3 is TGCGCCAGCAGCTTTCTGCCAGACAGTGCTGGGGCCAACGTACTGACTTTC. Encoded protein: CASSFLPDSAGANVLTF. The full variable domain, completed using reference TRBV5-1 and TRBJ2-6, is KAGVTQTPRYLIKTRGQQVTLSCSPISGHRSVSWYQQTPGQGLQFLFEYFSETQRNKGNFPGRFSGRQFSNSRSEMNVSTLELGDSALYLCASSFLPDSAGANVLTFGAGSRLTVL.

The sample holds many counts of this clonotype. The chain is built from TRBV7-2 and TRBJ1-2; perhaps TRBD1 as D (5 bases). V shed 2 bases and J shed 3 bases, with 7 bases lying between them. The germline gives CDR1 SGHTA, CDR2 FQGNSA. This CDR3 comprises 13 residues. The CDR3 bases are TGTGCCAGCAGCTTATCCAGGGACTATGGCTACACCTTC. This codes for CASSLSRDYGYTF. The full variable domain, its missing parts supplied by reference TRBV7-2 and TRBJ1-2, is GAGVSQSPSNKVTEKGKDVELRCDPISGHTALYWYRQSLGQGLEFLIYFQGNSAPDKSGLPSDRFSAERTGGSVSTLTIQRTQQEDSAVYLCASSLSRDYGYTFGSGTRLTVV.

There are a few counts of this clonotype. The V gene is TRBV5-1, the J gene TRBJ1-3; 11 bases are a match to TRBD1. CDR3 length: 16 residues. Germline CDR1 SGHRS, CDR2 YFSETQ. Trimming at V came to 4 bases and at J to 2 bases, leaving 5 bases not matched to a gene. The CDR3 spells CASSTGTGGPGNTIYF. In DNA form, the CDR3 reads TGCGCCAGCAGCACAGGGACAGGGGGTCCTGGAAACACCATATATTTT. Filled out from reference TRBV5-1 and TRBJ1-3, the complete variable domain reads KAGVTQTPRYLIKTRGQQVTLSCSPISGHRSVSWYQQTPGQGLQFLFEYFSETQRNKGNFPGRFSGRQFSNSRSEMNVSTLELGDSALYLCASSTGTGGPGNTIYFGEGSWLTVV.

This clonotype was picked up a small number of times. The chain carries TRBV29-1 and TRBJ2-7; 8 nucleotides line up with TRBD1. The V segment lost 6 bases and the J segment 1 base; nucleotides outside the gene matches: 11. This CDR3 region has 15 residues. Germline lookup yields CDR1 SQVTM and CDR2 ANQGSEA. The CDR3 here is CSVGPGTGSSYEQYF. The CDR3 region has the DNA TGCAGCGTGGGGCCGGGGACAGGATCTTCCTACGAGCAGTACTTC.

V and J are TRBV6-5 and TRBJ1-3; no definite D call. V was trimmed by 3 bases and J by 4 bases, leaving 16 bases between them. The germline CDR1 and CDR2 sequences are MNHEY and SVGAGI. This CDR3 region has 16 residues. CDR3 nucleotide sequence: TGTGCCAGCAGTTATAGCCGCTCAACTGGAGGAAACACCATATATTTT. Its translation: CASSYSRSTGGNTIYF.

This clonotype has just a few counts. In nucleotides, the CDR3 is TGCGCCAGCAGCCAAGATCCCGTAGAGAACACTGAAGCTTTCTTT. Translated, it gives CASSQDPVENTEAFF. The chain joins TRBV4-3 to TRBJ1-1; D is ambiguous. Trimming removed 0 bases from V and 1 base from J, with 9 bases in between. Germline loops: CDR1 LGHNA, CDR2 YSLEER. The CDR3 spans 15 residues.

This rearrangement joins TRBV7-9 to TRBJ1-6; 9 bases line up with TRBD1. The germline CDR1 and CDR2 sequences are SEHNR and FQNEAQ (reference sequence). V lost 8 bases and J lost 8; bases outside the gene matches: 4. The CDR3 has 13 amino acids. The DNA for the CDR3 is TGTGCCAGCCGGGACAGGGCGGATTCACCCCTCCACTTT. This translates into CASRDRADSPLHF.

This clonotype was counted many times. The chain employs TRBV4-3 and TRBJ2-7; D ambiguous. Per germline, CDR1 LGHNA and CDR2 YSLEER. This CDR3 spans 15 amino acids. Trimming cost V 1 base and J 3 bases, with 13 bases left between them. The CDR3 DNA reads TGCGCCAGCAGCCAAGGGCCAGTCCCACACTACGAGCAGTACTTC. It translates to CASSQGPVPHYEQYF.